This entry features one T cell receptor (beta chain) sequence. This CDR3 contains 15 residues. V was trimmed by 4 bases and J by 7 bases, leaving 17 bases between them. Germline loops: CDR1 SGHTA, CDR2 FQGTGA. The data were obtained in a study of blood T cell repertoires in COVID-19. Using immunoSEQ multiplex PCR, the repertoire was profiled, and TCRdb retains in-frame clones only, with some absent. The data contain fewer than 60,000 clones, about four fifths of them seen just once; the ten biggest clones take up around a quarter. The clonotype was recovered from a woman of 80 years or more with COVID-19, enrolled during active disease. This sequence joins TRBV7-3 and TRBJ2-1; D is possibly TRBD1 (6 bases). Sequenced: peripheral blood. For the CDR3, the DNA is TGTGCCAGCAGCTGGGAGCCCGGAAGGGGGAATGAGCAGTTCTTC. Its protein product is CASSWEPGRGNEQFF. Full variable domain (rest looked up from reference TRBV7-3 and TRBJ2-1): GAGVSQTPSNKVTEKGKYVELRCDPISGHTALYWYRQSLGQGPEFLIYFQGTGAADDSGLPNDRFFAVRPEGSVSTLKIQRTERGDSAVYLCASSWEPGRGNEQFFGPGTRLTVL.